This TCR beta chain was captured in a study of blood T cell repertoires in COVID-19. CDR3 size: 13 residues. Deletions cut 0 bases from V and 9 bases from J, with 9 bases between. Germline lookup yields CDR1 MGHRA and CDR2 YSYEKL. This table comes from immunoSEQ multiplex PCR, and its TCRdb copy is limited to in-frame clones, with some not included. The table lists 120,000 to 150,000 clones, approximately 80% of them singletons. The sample consisted of peripheral blood. This TCR was sampled from a human donor with acute or convalescent COVID-19. The donor label of this sample is uncertain. V and J are TRBV4-1 and TRBJ1-5; D remains unclear. CDR3 region: CASSQELLGPQHF. The CDR3 DNA sequence: TGCGCCAGCAGCCAAGAACTCCTTGGGCCCCAGCATTTT.